The rows below give T cell receptor beta chains drawn from one sample of a study of T cell responses to AZD1222 COVID-19 vaccine. Only in-frame clones appear in the TCRdb table, and some are missing; sequencing was by immunoSEQ multiplex PCR. The sample lists more than 60,000 clones, roughly 85% occurring once. The specimen was peripheral blood, collected 28 days after the second AZD1222 dose. The source is an adult who received the AZD1222 COVID-19 vaccine. CDR3s include the opening cysteine and the closing phenylalanine or tryptophan. Each record gives: V gene, J gene, CDR3 protein.

TRBV5-1	TRBJ2-7	CASSLAPSYEQYF
TRBV15	TRBJ2-7	CATSSSFLDRPYEQYF
TRBV28	TRBJ2-5	CASSLGRDFQETQYF
TRBV28	TRBJ1-5	CASSSRGGFNQPQHF
TRBV27	TRBJ2-1	CASSLTSGNVYNEQFF
TRBV7-7	TRBJ1-5	CASRTDRGLRQPQHF
TRBV29-1	TRBJ2-5	CSVAWAEETQYF
TRBV29-1	TRBJ2-7	CSVDTPGTSVDEQYF
TRBV30	TRBJ1-2	CAWSVQSGTGYGYTF
TRBV20-1	TRBJ1-4	CSKSSGVKLFF
TRBV19	TRBJ1-1	CASSIGGSGTEAFF
TRBV29-1	TRBJ2-1	CSVVVDSYNEQFF
TRBV18	TRBJ1-1	CASSPWGVRENTEAFF
TRBV5-6	TRBJ1-1	CASSLGQDREAFF
TRBV7-9	TRBJ2-3	CASVTGIASTDTQYF
TRBV24-1	TRBJ1-1	CATSGTGVATEAFF
TRBV6-2/TRBV6-3	TRBJ1-1	CASSSNQGQEGAWNTEAFF
TRBV6-4	TRBJ2-5	CASSDIAGQETQYF
TRBV4-3	TRBJ2-4	CASSQGGGTGSRNIQYF
TRBV19	TRBJ1-5	CASSISDQPQHF
TRBV27	TRBJ2-1	CASSTSSYNEQFF
TRBV7-3	TRBJ1-2	CASSLGHFNYGYTF
TRBV5-1	TRBJ2-1	CASTPPSGINEQFF
TRBV5-1	TRBJ2-1	CASTKPRTGDSYNEQFF
TRBV5-4	TRBJ1-3	CASSFRDRSGNTIYF
TRBV3-1/TRBV3-2	TRBJ2-5	CASSQSFGSAGETQYF
TRBV28	TRBJ2-7	CASSRQAYEQYF
TRBV4-1	TRBJ2-7	CASSQVPGGGERAYEQYF
TRBV24-1	TRBJ2-7	CATSDPGTNYEQYF
TRBV7-9	TRBJ1-2	CASSPLNYGYTF
TRBV27	TRBJ1-5	CASSLVGGPQHF
TRBV7-2	TRBJ2-5	CASSLVGGVETQYF
TRBV4-3	TRBJ1-2	CASSQGDRGWDGYTF
TRBV30	TRBJ2-7	CAWRGQGAAYEQYF
TRBV6-1	TRBJ1-2	CASSEVGYGYTF
TRBV7-9	TRBJ2-5	CASRLGQWETQYF
TRBV6-5	TRBJ2-3	CASSYSIAHDTDTQYF
TRBV28	TRBJ1-2	CASSSITNYGYTF